This T cell receptor (beta chain) was sequenced for a study of T-cell reconstitution after alpha-beta-depleted transplantation in children. Construction of the TCRbeta library involved unique molecular identifiers. From the PCR reads, TCRdb called clonotypes with MiXCR, one entry per CDR3 protein. This table holds 450,000 to 600,000 distinct CDR3 sequences, 32% found once. This clonotype was recorded a few times. Germline V gene lookup returns CDR1 ENHRY and CDR2 SYGVKD. Trimming took 2 bases from V and 0 from J, leaving 9 bases between them. The CDR3 has 15 amino acids. This sequence joins TRBV10-3 and TRBJ2-3; D perhaps matches TRBD1 (5 bases). This TCR derives from a human donor who donated a stem cell graft to a child with aplastic anemia. The sequences come from PBMCs from the stem cell graft donor, collected from the stem cell graft. CDR3 in amino acids: CAISERQTSTDTQYF. DNA of the CDR3: TGTGCCATCAGTGAGAGACAGACCAGCACAGATACGCAGTATTTT.